Below, 30 T cell receptor beta chains from the same sample are listed, as sequenced in a study of blood T cell repertoires in COVID-19. The assay was immunoSEQ multiplex PCR, and TCRdb's table has in-frame clones only and misses some. The sample gives about 390,000 clones, approximately 87% of which show up once; 10% is in the top ten. Sequenced: PBMCs or T cells enriched from blood (not recorded which). These receptors all come from a woman between 50 and 59 years old who had recovered from COVID-19.

This chain links TRBV28 with TRBJ1-1; 8 positions agree with TRBD1. The germline V gene encodes CDR1 MDHEN and CDR2 SYDVKM. The length of the CDR3 is 13 residues. With 5 bases clipped from V and 10 bases from J, the junction kept 9 bases outside the gene matches. The CDR3 sequence is CASSVQGAFGAFF. CDR3 sequence (DNA): TGTGCCAGCAGTGTCCAGGGGGCGTTCGGAGCTTTCTTT.

This chain uses TRBV30 with TRBJ2-5, with 10 positions matching TRBD1. Per germline, CDR1 GTSNPN and CDR2 SVGIG (reference sequence). CDR3 length: 15 amino acids. Trimming at V came to 0 bases and at J to 5 bases, leaving 6 bases not matched to a gene. Here the CDR3 DNA reads TGTGCCTGGAGTGTACGACAGGGGGCAACGGAGACCCAGTACTTC. It codes for CAWSVRQGATETQYF.

This chain connects TRBV10-3 to TRBJ2-2, with 9 bases matching TRBD2. V lost 7 bases to trimming and J lost 5 bases; unmatched junction nucleotides: 5. The CDR3 consists of 14 residues. Germline values: CDR1 ENHRY, CDR2 SYGVKD. The CDR3, as DNA: TGTGCCATCAATCGCGGGGGGGAGACCGGGGAGCTGTTTTTT. Residues: CAINRGGETGELFF.

J is TRBJ1-3 and V is TRBV5-1; D is unclear. This CDR3 has 15 residues. The V end was cut by 1 base, the J end by 0 bases, with 8 bases between. CDR1 is SGHRS and CDR2 is YFSETQ in the germline V gene. This chain's CDR3 is CASSLTGNSGNTIYF. The CDR3 region has the DNA TGCGCCAGCAGCTTGACGGGAAACTCTGGAAACACCATATATTTT.

The chain uses TRBV7-9 and TRBJ1-3, with D maybe TRBD1 (5 bases). Germline V CDR1 and CDR2: SEHNR, FQNEAQ (reference sequence). This CDR3 region has 17 residues. Trimming took 5 bases from V and 4 from J, leaving 21 bases between them. The CDR3, as DNA: TGTGCCAGCAGCCCTGGCGGGGCTGGACAATGGGGAAACACCATATATTTT. Protein sequence: CASSPGGAGQWGNTIYF.

V usage is TRBV7-2 and J usage is TRBJ2-1, with 13 bases identical to TRBD2. Trimming removed 0 bases from V and 7 bases from J; junction bases left unmatched: 6. The CDR3 length is 17 residues. From germline, CDR1 is SGHTA and CDR2 FQGNSA. This chain's CDR3 is CASSLAWRLAGGNEQFF. The CDR3 DNA follows: TGTGCCAGCAGCTTAGCTTGGAGACTAGCGGGGGGAAATGAGCAGTTCTTC. Full variable domain (missing parts from reference TRBV7-2 and TRBJ2-1): GAGVSQSPSNKVTEKGKDVELRCDPISGHTALYWYRQSLGQGLEFLIYFQGNSAPDKSGLPSDRFSAERTGGSVSTLTIQRTQQEDSAVYLCASSLAWRLAGGNEQFFGPGTRLTVL.

The chain is built from TRBV21-1 and TRBJ1-2; TRBD1 was called by the table and not checked on the DNA. TRBV21-1 is labeled a pseudogene. The CDR3 runs to 16 residues. The CDR3 coding sequence is TGTGCCAGCAGCAAATGCCGGACAGGGTGGCGGTATGGCTACACCTTC. As protein: CASSKCRTGWRYGYTF.

The V call is TRBV7-8, the J call TRBJ2-7; D perhaps matches TRBD1 (6 bases). Germline lookup yields CDR1 SGHVS and CDR2 FQNEAQ. This CDR3 comprises 14 residues. V was cut by 1 base and J by 1 base, with 8 bases left in between. Written as DNA, the CDR3 is TGTGCCAGCAGCTTAGGGACAGTATCCTACGAGCAGTACTTC. This gives the protein CASSLGTVSYEQYF.

The chain employs TRBV6-2 or TRBV6-3 and TRBJ2-1; D gene unclear. Germline assignment: CDR1 MNHEY and CDR2 SVGEGT. V lost 3 bases, J lost 4 bases, and 4 bases lay in between. The CDR3 spans 12 residues. The CDR3 DNA follows: TGTGCCAGCAGTTATCGTTACAATGAGCAGTTCTTC. It specifies CASSYRYNEQFF.

The V gene is TRBV7-9, the J gene TRBJ2-1; maybe TRBD2 (6 bases). Trimming pared 4 bases from V and 8 bases from J, leaving 21 bases between. This CDR3 has 16 residues. CDR1 is SEHNR, CDR2 FQNEAQ, per germline (reference sequence). The CDR3 nucleotides read TGTGCCAGCAGCTCGACGACTAGTGGGGATATGGATGAGCAGTTCTTC. Translating gives CASSSTTSGDMDEQFF. Variable domain in full (rest from reference TRBV7-9 and TRBJ2-1): DTGVSQNPRHKITKRGQNVTFRCDPISEHNRLYWYRQTLGQGPEFLTYFQNEAQLEKSRLLSDRFSAERPKGSFSTLEIQRTEQGDSAMYLCASSSTTSGDMDEQFFGPGTRLTVL.

The CDR3 here is CASSLLARDPRGTDTQYF. CDR3 sequence (DNA): TGTGCCAGCAGCCTTCTCGCGCGGGATCCACGAGGCACAGATACGCAGTATTTT. The V gene is TRBV4-2, the J gene TRBJ2-3; D might be TRBD2 (6 bases). This CDR3 has 18 residues. Germline-derived CDR1 and CDR2 are LGHNA and YNFKEQ. V gave up 4 bases and J gave up 1 base, with 21 bases separating them.

The chain employs TRBV19 and TRBJ2-7; tentatively, D is TRBD1 (6 bases). The V gene lost 6 bases and the J gene lost 2 bases, with 17 bases spanning the gap. The CDR3 sequence is 15 residues long. Germline CDR1 is LNHDA and CDR2 is SQIVND (reference sequence). Here the CDR3 DNA reads TGTGCCAGTAGAAGCCAGGGGAATGGGCCCTACGAGCAGTACTTC. Translated: CASRSQGNGPYEQYF.

This sequence joins TRBV28 and TRBJ1-2; D unresolved. The germline V gene has CDR1 MDHEN and CDR2 SYDVKM. Trimming shortened V by 3 bases and J by 6 bases, and 23 bases separated the two germline ends. This CDR3 is 17 amino acids long. CDR3 DNA: TGTGCCAGCAGTTTGCCCTCCTTTTCCATGGAGAGAGATGGCTACACCTTC. It specifies CASSLPSFSMERDGYTF.

The J gene is TRBJ1-4, the V gene TRBV15; TRBD1 matches 9 bases. Germline values: CDR1 LNHNV, CDR2 YYDKDF (reference sequence). The CDR3 runs to 14 residues. V was pared by 8 bases and J by 4 bases, with 5 bases of the junction left unmatched. CDR3 bases: TGTGCCACCGAAGCGGGACAGGGTAATGAAAAACTGTTTTTT. Translating it yields CATEAGQGNEKLFF.

The V and J genes are TRBV2 and TRBJ2-1, with a weak D call TRBD1 (6 bases). With 8 bases removed from V and 2 bases from J, the gap between germline ends came to 13 bases. The CDR3 is made up of 14 amino acids. Germline lookup yields CDR1 SNHLY and CDR2 FYNNEI. CDR3 in amino acids: CASVQGLAYNEQFF. The CDR3 DNA sequence: TGTGCCAGCGTACAGGGTCTAGCCTACAATGAGCAGTTCTTC.

The V gene is TRBV18, the J gene TRBJ2-7, with a weak D call TRBD1 (5 bases). The CDR3 spans 18 residues. The germline V gene encodes CDR1 KGHSH and CDR2 LQKENI. The V end was cut by 3 bases, the J end by 1 base, with 22 bases between. In nucleotides, the CDR3 is TGTGCCAGCTCACCGGGGCTAGGGGTCCTCGGTAGTTCCTACGAGCAGTACTTC. Amino acid sequence: CASSPGLGVLGSSYEQYF. The complete variable domain, with remaining parts taken from reference TRBV18 and TRBJ2-7, reads NAGVMQNPRHLVRRRGQEARLRCSPMKGHSHVYWYRQLPEEGLKFMVYLQKENIIDESGMPKERFSAEFPKEGPSILRIQQVVRGDSAAYFCASSPGLGVLGSSYEQYFGPGTRLTVT.

CDR3 region: CASSSAGHQPQHF. CDR3 DNA: TGTGCCAGCAGCTCGGCAGGGCATCAGCCCCAGCATTTT. J is TRBJ1-5 and V is TRBV7-9; a possible D gene is TRBD1 (5 bases). The CDR3 has 13 amino acids. The germline V gene encodes CDR1 SEHNR and CDR2 FQNEAQ (reference sequence). Deletions cut 4 bases from V and 5 bases from J, with 9 bases between.

The chain carries TRBV27 and TRBJ2-7; TRBD1 agrees at 8 bases. The germline V gene has CDR1 MNHEY and CDR2 SMNVEV (reference sequence). The CDR3 loop spans 13 amino acids. V dropped 6 bases and J dropped 3; count of bases not matched to a gene: 4. CDR3 in amino acids: CASSPQGGYEQYF. The CDR3 nucleotides read TGTGCCAGCAGCCCACAGGGGGGCTACGAGCAGTACTTC.

This chain joins TRBV2 and TRBJ1-6; 7 positions agree with TRBD1. The germline gives CDR1 SNHLY, CDR2 FYNNEI. This CDR3 has 14 amino acids. V was clipped by 2 bases and J by 9 bases; unmatched bases: 4. The CDR3 DNA follows: TGTGCCAGCAGTGAATTGGGACAGATTTCACCCCTCCACTTT. This gives the protein CASSELGQISPLHF.

The V call is TRBV3-1 (or the pseudogene TRBV3-2), the J call TRBJ1-5; 8 positions agree with TRBD1. Per the germline V gene, CDR1 is LGHDT and CDR2 is YNNKEL (reference sequence). This CDR3 region has 16 residues. Losses at the gene ends were 3 bases for V and 3 bases for J; bases not matched to a gene: 7. CDR3: CASSQMGQGANQPQHF. The CDR3 bases are TGTGCCAGCAGCCAGATGGGGCAGGGGGCCAATCAGCCCCAGCATTTT.

This clone has only one observation. The J gene is TRBJ1-6, the V gene TRBV30, with unresolved D. V was shortened by 4 bases and J by 9 bases, with 16 bases between the two germline ends. CDR3 length: 14 amino acids. Germline assignment: CDR1 GTSNPN and CDR2 SVGIG (reference sequence). CDR3 nucleotide sequence: TGTGCCTGGATAAGAGACTCTCCGCCTTCACCCCTCCACTTT. It yields the protein CAWIRDSPPSPLHF.

The V gene is TRBV5-6, the J gene TRBJ1-5; D is ambiguous. With 2 bases removed from V and 0 bases from J, the gap between germline ends came to 12 bases. Per germline, CDR1 SGHDT and CDR2 YYEEEE. This CDR3 contains 16 residues. CDR3 nucleotide sequence: TGTGCCAGCAGCTTCTCGGGGATGGATAGCAATCAGCCCCAGCATTTT. Translated: CASSFSGMDSNQPQHF.

The genes are TRBV27 and TRBJ1-6; D is possibly TRBD1 (5 bases). Germline values: CDR1 MNHEY, CDR2 SMNVEV (reference sequence). There are 16 residues in the CDR3. V was trimmed by 5 bases and J by 0 bases, leaving 11 bases between them. CDR3 DNA: TGTGCCAGCAGTCCTCCCGGGGGCTCCTATAATTCACCCCTCCACTTT. Its translation is CASSPPGGSYNSPLHF.

This sequence joins TRBV13 and TRBJ2-3; TRBD2 matches at 9 bases. Germline CDR1 reads PRHDT; CDR2 reads FYEKMQ (reference sequence). V trimming: 10 bases; J trimming: 1 base; junction bases outside the gene matches: 3. This CDR3 is built from 13 residues. The DNA for the CDR3 is TGTGCCACGTCTAGCGGGGGCACAGATACGCAGTATTTT. Translated: CATSSGGTDTQYF.

The V gene is TRBV6-2 or TRBV6-3, the J gene TRBJ1-1; tentative D call: TRBD1 (5 bases). Trimming pared 2 bases from V and 11 bases from J, leaving 18 bases between. Germline V gene data show CDR1 as MNHEY and CDR2 as SVGEGT. This CDR3 is built from 14 residues. In nucleotides, the CDR3 is TGTGCCAGCAGTTACCCGGGCGGGGAAGGGGAGGCTTTCTTT. Amino acid sequence: CASSYPGGEGEAFF.

CDR3 loop: CATRGATNEKLFF. In nucleotides, the CDR3 is TGTGCCACCCGGGGGGCAACTAATGAAAAACTGTTTTTT. V usage is TRBV10-3 and J usage is TRBJ1-4; possible D gene TRBD1, 5 bases. CDR1 ENHRY and CDR2 SYGVKD come from the germline V gene. The CDR3 runs to 13 residues. Deletions cut 10 bases from V and 0 bases from J, with 9 bases between.

For this clone: This CDR3 is also generated by other DNA sequences in the sample. This sequence joins TRBV9 and TRBJ1-3; D may be TRBD1 (6 bases). The V gene's germline CDR1 is SGDLS and CDR2 YYNGEE. The germline V and J ends were trimmed by 0 bases and 1 base, with 8 bases remaining between them. The CDR3 length is 15 residues. CDR3 region: CASSVEGGSGNTIYF. In nucleotides, the CDR3 is TGTGCCAGCAGCGTAGAAGGGGGTTCTGGAAACACCATATATTTT.

The chain uses TRBV28 and TRBJ1-4, with 9 bases identical to TRBD1. V dropped 0 bases and J dropped 5; count of bases not matched to a gene: 1. The CDR3 is made up of 15 amino acids. CDR1 and CDR2 (germline): MDHEN, SYDVKM. CDR3 sequence (DNA): TGTGCCAGCAGTTTATGGGGGACAGGGAATGAAAAACTGTTTTTT. Encoded protein: CASSLWGTGNEKLFF.

The CDR3 region has the DNA TGCGCCAGCAGCCCCCAGATGGCCGGAGAGGGCTATGGCTACACCTTC. Amino acid sequence: CASSPQMAGEGYGYTF. The rearrangement uses TRBV4-1 and TRBJ1-2; D is undetermined. The CDR3 runs to 16 residues. V lost 4 bases to trimming and J lost 4 bases, with 19 bases between them. Germline V gene sequence: CDR1 MGHRA, CDR2 YSYEKL.

The chain uses TRBV5-6 and TRBJ1-3; D gene unclear. Between the trimmed V and J ends, which lost 4 bases and 7 bases, there was a span of 21 bases. Germline-derived CDR1 and CDR2 are SGHDT and YYEEEE. The CDR3 extends over 16 amino acids. CDR3 bases: TGTGCCAGCAGCCCCCAGAGCCGATTCGGAGCTAACACCATATATTTT. It yields the protein CASSPQSRFGANTIYF.